The entry below describes one T cell receptor beta chain. Its specificity is unknown. The record originates from a study of blood T cells in healthy people across ages. Around 9 milliliters of peripheral blood were drawn from each donor into EDTA-treated tubes. General observations from the study: Diversity of TCR beta per million T cells declined in a roughly linear way with age.

A second PCR of about 6 to 11 cycles used a sample-barcoded 5' primer and a J-beta primer mix. Each cDNA was tagged by a template-switch adaptor containing 12 random nucleotides. TCRdb redid the calling of the 5' RACE reads with MiXCR, one entry per CDR3 protein. The data hold over 600,000 distinct CDR3 sequences, with roughly 43% observed a single time. The receptor's source is a man aged 80 or over in good health. Sequencing was done on a sample of blood.

This CDR3 reads CASRTTPSLPYEQYF. DNA for the CDR3: TGTGCCAGCAGGACGACACCATCCCTCCCCTACGAGCAGTACTTC. J is TRBJ2-7 and V is TRBV12-3 or TRBV12-4, with D uncertain. The CDR3 runs 15 residues. V lost 6 bases, J lost 2 bases, and 17 bases lay in between.